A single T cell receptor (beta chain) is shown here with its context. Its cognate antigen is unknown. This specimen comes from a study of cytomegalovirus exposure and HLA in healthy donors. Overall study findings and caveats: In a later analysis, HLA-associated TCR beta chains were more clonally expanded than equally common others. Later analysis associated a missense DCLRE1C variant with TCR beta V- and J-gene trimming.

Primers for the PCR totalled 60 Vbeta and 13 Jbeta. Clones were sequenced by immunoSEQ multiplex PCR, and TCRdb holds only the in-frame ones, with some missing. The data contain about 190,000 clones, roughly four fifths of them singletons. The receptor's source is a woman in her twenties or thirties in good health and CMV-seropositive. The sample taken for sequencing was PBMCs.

The CDR3 sequence: CASNPGTGIDEQYF. The CDR3 DNA reads TGTGCCAGTAACCCCGGGACAGGGATAGACGAGCAGTACTTC. The genes are TRBV19 and TRBJ2-7, with TRBD1 identical over 9 bases. Trimming took 7 bases from V and 5 from J; bases not matched to a gene: 9. Germline CDR1 LNHDA, CDR2 SQIVND (reference sequence). This CDR3 region has 14 residues.